A single sample is the source of the 32 T cell receptor beta chains below, sequenced in a study of blood T cell repertoires in COVID-19. Data came from immunoSEQ multiplex PCR; TCRdb stores just in-frame clones and leaves some out. This repertoire shows approximately 380,000 clones, more than 85% found once; its top ten account for around 0.94%. Sequences were obtained from PBMCs or T cells enriched from blood (not recorded which). These TCRs come from a woman aged 40 to 50 who had been exposed to COVID-19.

This clone was found once. The chain has TRBV24-1 and TRBJ1-2; D gene ambiguous. The germline V gene encodes CDR1 KGHDR and CDR2 SFDVKD. The CDR3 has 11 amino acids. V lost 9 bases and J 6 bases, leaving 10 bases between the germline ends. CDR3 loop: CATGSGDGYTF. The CDR3 DNA reads as TGTGCCACCGGGAGTGGGGATGGCTACACCTTC.

This chain links TRBV19 with TRBJ2-7, with 8 bases aligning to TRBD1. Germline trimming cut 4 bases from V and 1 base from J; bases unmatched to any gene: 9. Germline V gene sequence: CDR1 LNHDA, CDR2 SQIVND (reference sequence). CDR3 size: 16 residues. The DNA of the CDR3 is TGTGCCAGTAGTAAGAATACGGGACAGGAATCCTACGAGCAGTACTTC. Translated: CASSKNTGQESYEQYF.

The genes are TRBV4-2 and TRBJ2-5, with 10 bases lining up with TRBD2. Germline CDR1 and CDR2: LGHNA and YNFKEQ. This CDR3 is built from 17 residues. The V segment lost 0 bases and the J segment 0 bases; nucleotides outside the gene matches: 4. The CDR3 sequence is CASSQERTSGHQETQYF. The CDR3 bases are TGTGCCAGCAGCCAAGAACGGACTAGCGGTCACCAAGAGACCCAGTACTTC.

The chain combines TRBV10-1 with TRBJ1-5, with 10 bases that match TRBD1. Trimming cost V 3 bases and J 3 bases; bases outside gene matches: 2. The CDR3 runs 15 residues. The germline V gene encodes CDR1 WNHNN and CDR2 SYGVQD (reference sequence). The CDR3 loop reads CASSEGQGDNQPQHF. CDR3 DNA sequence: TGCGCCAGCAGTGAAGGACAGGGGGACAATCAGCCCCAGCATTTT.

V usage is TRBV30 and J usage is TRBJ1-4; D not resolved. V was clipped by 0 bases and J by 3 bases, with 11 bases between them. Germline CDR1 reads GTSNPN; CDR2 reads SVGIG (reference sequence). CDR3 length: 15 residues. In DNA form, the CDR3 reads TGTGCCTGGAGTGTTCCCAGGAAGGCTAATGAAAAACTGTTTTTT. Encoded protein: CAWSVPRKANEKLFF.

This clone was seen once. The CDR3 DNA reads TGTGCCAGCAGCCAAGAGGGAACAGGGATTTACACTGAAGCTTTCTTT. Its translation is CASSQEGTGIYTEAFF. The chain links TRBV14 to TRBJ1-1, with D maybe TRBD1 (6 bases). V lost 0 bases and J lost 3, with 14 bases in between. Germline V CDR1 and CDR2: SGHDN, FVKESK. The CDR3 is made up of 16 amino acids.

This chain joins TRBV27 and TRBJ1-1, with 7 bases lining up with TRBD1. The CDR3 covers 17 residues. The V segment lost 6 bases and the J segment 4 bases; nucleotides outside the gene matches: 17. Germline lookup yields CDR1 MNHEY and CDR2 SMNVEV (reference sequence). CDR3 sequence: CASSGVQGQIGGTEAFF. DNA of the CDR3: TGTGCCAGCAGCGGGGTACAGGGGCAGATTGGGGGCACTGAAGCTTTCTTT.

The gene calls are TRBV6-5 and TRBJ1-2; D possibly corresponds to TRBD1 (6 bases). Germline values: CDR1 MNHEY, CDR2 SVGAGI. The CDR3 contains 15 residues. Trimming cost V 6 bases and J 5 bases, with 19 bases left between them. The CDR3 nucleotides are TGTGCCAGCAGCCGACAGGCTGTAGAAAAGTATGGCTACACCTTC. Translation gives CASSRQAVEKYGYTF.

The chain joins TRBV10-3 to TRBJ2-7, with D tentatively TRBD2 (6 bases). The germline gives CDR1 ENHRY, CDR2 SYGVKD. CDR3 length: 15 residues. The V end lost 3 bases, the J end lost 2 bases, and 14 bases lay between the germline ends. The CDR3 bases are TGTGCCATCAGTGAAGGGACCGGAGGGCCCTACGAGCAGTACTTC. Translating it yields CAISEGTGGPYEQYF.

The sample holds one count of this clone. The rearrangement joins TRBV4-3 to TRBJ1-2; TRBD1 aligns across 8 bases. J lost 3 bases, V lost 0 bases, and 6 bases had no gene match. Germline V gives CDR1 LGHNA, CDR2 YSLEER. The CDR3 sequence is 16 residues long. The CDR3 region is CASSQDDRGKDYGYTF. CDR3 in DNA: TGCGCCAGCAGCCAAGATGACAGGGGCAAAGACTATGGCTACACCTTC.

Here the CDR3 reads CASSLARVSTDTQYF. CDR3 in DNA: TGTGCCAGCAGCTTGGCGAGGGTTAGCACAGATACGCAGTATTTT. The rearrangement links TRBV5-8 to TRBJ2-3, with a tentative D call TRBD2 (5 bases). This CDR3 has 15 amino acids. V gave up 0 bases and J gave up 0 bases, with 8 bases separating them. Germline V gives CDR1 SGHTS, CDR2 YDEGEE.

The genes are TRBV2 and TRBJ2-1, with D possibly being TRBD2 (7 bases). Germline lookup yields CDR1 SNHLY and CDR2 FYNNEI. The CDR3 consists of 14 residues. Trimming removed 7 bases from V and 4 bases from J, with 14 bases in between. Here the CDR3 reads CASNRGATYNEQFF. In nucleotides, the CDR3 is TGTGCCAGCAACCGGGGGGCTACGTACAATGAGCAGTTCTTC. Based on the CDR3 plus reference TRBV2 and TRBJ2-1, the full variable domain is EPEVTQTPSHQVTQMGQEVILRCVPISNHLYFYWYRQILGQKVEFLVSFYNNEISEKSEIFDDQFSVERPDGSNFTLKIRSTKLEDSAMYFCASNRGATYNEQFFGPGTRLTVL.

This clone occurred once. This sequence joins TRBV24-1 and TRBJ2-5; TRBD2 is a possible D gene (6 bases). Per germline, CDR1 KGHDR and CDR2 SFDVKD. The germline V and J ends were trimmed by 2 bases and 4 bases, with 10 bases remaining between them. This CDR3 spans 14 amino acids. This chain's CDR3 is CATSDSGLGETQYF. The DNA for the CDR3 is TGTGCCACCAGTGATTCGGGACTCGGAGAGACCCAGTACTTC.

The chain has TRBV30 and TRBJ1-3; D unclear. The CDR3 runs to 15 residues. CDR1 and CDR2 from the germline V gene are GTSNPN and SVGIG (reference sequence). The V end was cut by 5 bases, the J end by 0 bases, with 14 bases between. The CDR3 reads CAWWFGGTSGNTIYF. The CDR3 nucleotides are TGTGCCTGGTGGTTTGGAGGAACCTCTGGAAACACCATATATTTT. Full variable domain (outside the CDR3, taken from reference TRBV30 and TRBJ1-3): SQTIHQWPATLVQPVGSPLSLECTVEGTSNPNLYWYRQAAGRGLQLLFYSVGIGQISSEVPQNLSASRPQDRQFILSSKKLLLSDSGFYLCAWWFGGTSGNTIYFGEGSWLTVV.

The V and J genes are TRBV30 and TRBJ1-2; 11 nucleotides match TRBD1. The CDR3 loop spans 14 amino acids. V gave up 3 bases and J gave up 8 bases; unmatched junction bases: 8. Germline CDR1 GTSNPN, CDR2 SVGIG (reference sequence). CDR3 region: CAWSEDRGLTGYTF. The DNA of the CDR3 is TGTGCCTGGAGCGAGGACAGGGGGCTAACGGGCTACACCTTC.

The chain employs TRBV20-1 and TRBJ1-2; 7 bases line up with TRBD1. Germline values: CDR1 DFQATT, CDR2 SNEGSKA (reference sequence). The ends lost 3 bases at V and 1 base at J; junction bases unmatched: 17. CDR3 length equals 18 residues. The CDR3 region is CSASIVFETGSYNYGYTF. CDR3 bases: TGCAGTGCTAGTATCGTGTTCGAGACAGGGTCCTATAACTATGGCTACACCTTC.

To note about this clone: The junction departs from the called germline gene at one end, perhaps through a read error. The chain links TRBV6-2 or TRBV6-3 to TRBJ2-3; 8 nucleotides agree with TRBD2. CDR1 MNHEY and CDR2 SVGEGT come from the germline V gene. The CDR3 contains 14 residues. This chain's CDR3 is CASSSRTSTDTQYF. The CDR3 nucleotides read TGTGCCAGCAGTTCCCGGACTAGCACTGATACGCAGTATTTT.

The V gene is TRBV5-1, the J gene TRBJ1-2; D remains unclear. CDR1 and CDR2 (germline): SGHRS, YFSETQ. The CDR3 runs 14 residues. V lost 0 bases to trimming and J lost 5 bases, with 11 bases between them. This CDR3 reads CASSLVGERYGYTF. The CDR3 DNA is TGCGCCAGCAGCTTGGTGGGAGAACGTTATGGCTACACCTTC.

This chain links TRBV19 with TRBJ1-5; 7 positions match TRBD1. The J segment lost 4 bases and the V segment lost 2 bases, leaving 2 bases of the junction unmatched. CDR3 length equals 14 residues. Germline CDR1 and CDR2: LNHDA and SQIVND (reference sequence). Here the CDR3 DNA reads TGTGCCAGTAGTATATGGGGACAGAATCAGCCCCAGCATTTT. It yields the protein CASSIWGQNQPQHF.

The CDR3 is CASSLAGQGNEKLFF. CDR3 sequence (DNA): TGCGCCAGCAGCCTGGCGGGACAGGGGAATGAAAAACTGTTTTTT. The V gene is TRBV5-1, the J gene TRBJ1-4; TRBD1 aligns across 10 bases. The germline gives CDR1 SGHRS, CDR2 YFSETQ. Unmatched junction bases numbered 5, after V lost 4 bases and J lost 5 bases. The CDR3 consists of 15 residues.

The chain combines TRBV15 with TRBJ1-2; a weak D match, TRBD1 (5 bases). Germline V gene lookup returns CDR1 LNHNV and CDR2 YYDKDF (reference sequence). V was pared by 1 base and J by 3 bases, with 12 bases between. The CDR3 runs 15 residues. Here the CDR3 reads CATSRGQGEDYGYTF. The DNA of the CDR3 is TGTGCCACCAGCAGAGGCCAGGGTGAAGACTATGGCTACACCTTC.

This chain joins TRBV19 and TRBJ2-1, with 10 bases matching TRBD2. The V segment lost 3 bases and the J segment 5 bases; nucleotides outside the gene matches: 10. Per germline, CDR1 LNHDA and CDR2 SQIVND (reference sequence). This CDR3 comprises 17 residues. CDR3 nucleotide sequence: TGTGCCAGTAGTATCCTCTCTCTAGCGGGAGCCCACAATGAGCAGTTCTTC. Protein sequence: CASSILSLAGAHNEQFF.

This clone came up a few times. The chain recombines TRBV23-1 with TRBJ2-2; TRBD1 matches 8 bases. TRBV23-1 is identified as an open reading frame with a role that is uncertain. V gave up 3 bases and J gave up 3 bases; unmatched junction bases: 6. The CDR3 is 16 amino acids. DNA for the CDR3: TGCGCCAGCAGTCAGCGGGCGGACAGGGACACCGGGGAGCTGTTTTTT. Amino acid sequence: CASSQRADRDTGELFF.

The CDR3 bases are TGTGCCAGCGGGGCTACCTATAATTCACCCCTCCACTTT. This encodes CASGATYNSPLHF. The rearrangement joins TRBV27 to TRBJ1-6, with a weak D call TRBD1 (5 bases). V was trimmed by 8 bases and J by 2 bases, leaving 7 bases between them. From germline, CDR1 is MNHEY and CDR2 SMNVEV (reference sequence). The CDR3 length is 13 residues.

The CDR3 DNA is TGCGCCAGCAGCTCTTGGACAGACACCGGGGAGCTGTTTTTT. Translated: CASSSWTDTGELFF. The V call is TRBV5-1, the J call TRBJ2-2; perhaps TRBD1 as D (6 bases). Trimming left V 3 bases short and J 3 bases short, with 9 bases between. The CDR3 is 14 amino acids. CDR1 and CDR2 from the germline V gene are SGHRS and YFSETQ.

On this clone: Other DNA sequences in this sample translate to the same CDR3. This chain links TRBV5-1 with TRBJ2-3, with 10 bases aligning to TRBD2. Unmatched junction bases numbered 2, after V lost 7 bases and J lost 0 bases. Germline-derived CDR1 and CDR2 are SGHRS and YFSETQ. The CDR3 is made up of 14 amino acids. In DNA form, the CDR3 reads TGCGCCAGCCGGACTAGCGGTAGCACAGATACGCAGTATTTT. Translating it yields CASRTSGSTDTQYF.

The V and J genes are TRBV12-3 or TRBV12-4 and TRBJ2-1; D gene uncertain. The CDR3 is 13 amino acids. V lost 3 bases and J 3 bases, leaving 6 bases between the germline ends. CDR3 amino acids: CASSFHSYNEQFF. Here the CDR3 DNA reads TGTGCCAGCAGTTTCCACAGCTACAATGAGCAGTTCTTC.

The chain combines TRBV12-3 or TRBV12-4 with TRBJ1-1; D uncertain. The CDR3 covers 13 residues. V lost 8 bases and J lost 1, with 11 bases in between. The CDR3 loop is CASARAGNTEAFF. The CDR3 coding sequence is TGTGCCAGCGCGCGGGCGGGGAACACTGAAGCTTTCTTT.

V gene TRBV21-1 combines with J gene TRBJ2-2; the DNA was not compared with TRBD2, the D call given in the table. TRBV21-1 is termed a pseudogene. This CDR3 comprises 19 residues. This CDR3 reads CASSTRTGLADPNTGELFF. CDR3 DNA sequence: TGTGCCAGCAGCACGCGAACGGGACTAGCGGACCCGAACACCGGGGAGCTGTTTTTT.

The chain joins TRBV18 to TRBJ1-2, with D possibly TRBD1 on 6 matching bases. Germline V gene lookup returns CDR1 KGHSH and CDR2 LQKENI. The V and J ends lost 3 bases and 2 bases respectively, with 10 bases between them. The CDR3 runs to 14 residues. CDR3 in amino acids: CASSPEGGNYGYTF. CDR3 in DNA: TGTGCCAGCTCACCGGAGGGGGGGAACTATGGCTACACCTTC.

The DNA for the CDR3 is TGTGCCAGCAGCTTGGACAGGCTCAATGAAAAACTGTTTTTT. It is translated as CASSLDRLNEKLFF. V is TRBV5-4 and J is TRBJ1-4; perhaps TRBD1 as D (5 bases). The germline CDR1 and CDR2 sequences are SGHNT and YYREEE (reference sequence). The V gene lost 0 bases and the J gene lost 5 bases, with 8 bases spanning the gap. The CDR3 contains 14 residues.

The chain has TRBV5-1 and TRBJ1-6, with 7 bases fitting TRBD1. This CDR3 contains 17 residues. The V and J ends lost 1 base and 7 bases, in that order; junction bases with no gene match: 11. Germline loops: CDR1 SGHRS, CDR2 YFSETQ. The CDR3 DNA is TGCGCCAGCAGCTTGTTGGGGACAGAGAACTGGAATTCACCCCTCCACTTT. The encoded protein is CASSLLGTENWNSPLHF.